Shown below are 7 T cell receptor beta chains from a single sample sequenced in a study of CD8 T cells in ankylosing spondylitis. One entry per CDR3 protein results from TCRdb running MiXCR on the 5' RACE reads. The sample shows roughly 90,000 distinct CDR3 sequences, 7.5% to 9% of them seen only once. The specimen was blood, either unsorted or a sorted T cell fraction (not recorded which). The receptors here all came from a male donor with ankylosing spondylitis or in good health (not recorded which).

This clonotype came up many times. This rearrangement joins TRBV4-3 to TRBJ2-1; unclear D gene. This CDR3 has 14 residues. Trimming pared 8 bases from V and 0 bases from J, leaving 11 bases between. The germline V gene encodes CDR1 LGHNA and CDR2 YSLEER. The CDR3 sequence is CASGTWGSYNEQFF. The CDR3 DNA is TGCGCCAGCGGTACTTGGGGCTCCTACAATGAGCAGTTCTTC.

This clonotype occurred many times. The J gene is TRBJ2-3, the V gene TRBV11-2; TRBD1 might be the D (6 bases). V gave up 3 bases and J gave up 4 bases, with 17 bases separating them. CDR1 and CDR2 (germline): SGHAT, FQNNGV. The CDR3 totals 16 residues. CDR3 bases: TGTGCCAGCAGCTTGTCGTACAGGGAGAACCCAGATACGCAGTATTTT. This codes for CASSLSYRENPDTQYF.

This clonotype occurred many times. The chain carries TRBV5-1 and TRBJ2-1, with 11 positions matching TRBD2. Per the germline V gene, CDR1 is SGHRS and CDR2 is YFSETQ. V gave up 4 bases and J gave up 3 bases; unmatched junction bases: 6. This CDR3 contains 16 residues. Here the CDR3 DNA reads TGCGCCAGCAGCCAGGGGACTAGCGGCCTCTACAATGAGCAGTTCTTC. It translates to CASSQGTSGLYNEQFF.

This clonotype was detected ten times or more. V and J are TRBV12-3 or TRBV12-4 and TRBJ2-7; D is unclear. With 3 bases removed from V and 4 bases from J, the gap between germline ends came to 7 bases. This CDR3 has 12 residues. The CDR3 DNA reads TGTGCCAGCAGTTTTGGGCGGTACGAGCAGTACTTC. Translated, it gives CASSFGRYEQYF.

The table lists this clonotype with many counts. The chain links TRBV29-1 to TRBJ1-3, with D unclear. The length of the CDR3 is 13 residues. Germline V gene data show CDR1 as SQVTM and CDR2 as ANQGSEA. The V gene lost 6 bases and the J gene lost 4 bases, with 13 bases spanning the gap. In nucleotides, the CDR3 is TGCAGCGTCGAGGAAGTTGAGGGAAACACCATATATTTT. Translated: CSVEEVEGNTIYF.

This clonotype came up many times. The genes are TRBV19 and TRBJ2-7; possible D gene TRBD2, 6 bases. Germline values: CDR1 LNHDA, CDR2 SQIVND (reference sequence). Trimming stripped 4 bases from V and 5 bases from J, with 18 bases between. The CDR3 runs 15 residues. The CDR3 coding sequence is TGTGCCAGTAGTAGGGAAGGCGGGATGAGCCACGAGCAGTACTTC. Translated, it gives CASSREGGMSHEQYF.

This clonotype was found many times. CDR3 nucleotides: TGTGCCAGCAGCTTCAACCTCTGGGGCAGGGACAATGAGCAGTTCTTC. Amino acid sequence: CASSFNLWGRDNEQFF. The chain is built from TRBV7-6 and TRBJ2-1, with D perhaps matching TRBD1 (5 bases). The CDR3 is 16 amino acids. The germline V and J ends were trimmed by 3 bases and 5 bases, with 17 bases remaining between them. From germline, CDR1 is SGHVS and CDR2 FNYEAQ.